A single sample gave rise to the 21 T cell receptor beta chains below, sequenced in a study of neurological immune-mediated disorders. One entry per CDR3 protein results from TCRdb running MiXCR on the 5' RACE reads. The table records over 45,000 distinct CDR3 sequences, 3% to 3.5% of them present only once. Source material: PBMCs. Source of these receptors: a woman aged 45-60 years with multiple sclerosis.

The chain couples TRBV10-1 to TRBJ2-4; D might be TRBD1 or TRBD2, each matching 5 bases. The CDR3 runs to 15 residues. The ends were cut back, 7 bases at V and 8 bases at J, with 21 bases in the middle. CDR1 and CDR2 (germline): WNHNN, SYGVQD (reference sequence). The CDR3 DNA follows: TGCGCCAGCAAGAGGAACGGGGCCCTCTCGTACATTCAGTACTTC. Protein sequence: CASKRNGALSYIQYF.

This clonotype was counted many times. The chain has TRBV10-3 and TRBJ2-1; 7 bases fit TRBD2. Unmatched junction bases numbered 10, after V lost 0 bases and J lost 5 bases. Germline CDR1 is ENHRY and CDR2 is SYGVKD. The CDR3 sequence is 17 residues long. The CDR3 spells CAISESLASGDNNEQFF. CDR3 in DNA: TGTGCCATCAGTGAGTCGTTGGCTAGCGGCGATAACAATGAGCAGTTCTTC.

Remarks on this clonotype: This may come from a read error, since a much larger clone is one base off. The chain has TRBV6-1 and TRBJ1-4, with D hard to call. The length of the CDR3 is 14 residues. In germline, CDR1 is MNHNS, CDR2 SASEGT. The CDR3 DNA reads as TGTGCCAGCAGCGCGACTGCAACTAATGACAAACTGTTTTTT. This sequence encodes CASSATATNDKLFF.

This clonotype occurred many times. This chain joins TRBV6-1 and TRBJ2-5; 10 bases fit TRBD2. CDR1 is MNHNS and CDR2 is SASEGT in the germline V gene. Unmatched junction bases numbered 5, after V lost 6 bases and J lost 1 base. The CDR3 is 15 residues long. Here the CDR3 reads CASSELAGSQETQYF. The DNA of the CDR3 is TGTGCCAGCAGCGAACTAGCGGGGAGCCAAGAGACCCAGTACTTC.

This clonotype was seen many times. The V call is TRBV5-6, the J call TRBJ2-1, with 15 bases lining up with TRBD2. The CDR3 runs to 17 residues. Germline lookup yields CDR1 SGHDT and CDR2 YYEEEE. Losses at the gene ends were 4 bases for V and 3 bases for J; bases not matched to a gene: 5. CDR3 nucleotides: TGTGCCAGCAGCCTTGGACTAGCGGGAGGGGTCTACAATGAGCAGTTCTTC. It codes for CASSLGLAGGVYNEQFF.

This clonotype showed up many times. V is TRBV10-3 and J is TRBJ2-7; 11 bases agree with TRBD1. The CDR3 has 13 residues. Germline trimming cut 10 bases from V and 4 bases from J; bases unmatched to any gene: 6. Germline V lookup: CDR1 ENHRY, CDR2 SYGVKD. The CDR3 sequence: CATGQGARYEQYV. As DNA, the CDR3 is TGTGCCACCGGACAGGGGGCTCGGTACGAGCAGTACGTC.

This clonotype was recorded many times. The rearrangement joins TRBV11-3 to TRBJ2-1; 7 bases line up with TRBD2. V was clipped by 0 bases and J by 9 bases; unmatched bases: 5. The CDR3 has 14 residues. The germline V gene has CDR1 SGHNT and CDR2 YENEEA. In DNA form, the CDR3 reads TGTGCCAGCAGCTTAGAAGCGGGGCGGGGTGAGCAGTTCTTC. It specifies CASSLEAGRGEQFF.

This clonotype was counted ten times or more. The V and J genes are TRBV21-1 and TRBJ2-5; the table's D call, TRBD2, has no DNA check behind it. TRBV21-1 is tagged as a pseudogene. The CDR3 length is 16 residues. The CDR3 sequence is CASSKGASGPGKTQYF. Written as DNA, the CDR3 is TGTGCCAGCAGCAAAGGTGCTAGCGGACCAGGAAAGACCCAGTACTTC.

This clonotype was counted ten times or more. The chain employs TRBV10-3 and TRBJ2-1; 13 nucleotides align to TRBD2. Germline CDR1 and CDR2: ENHRY and SYGVKD. Trimming at V came to 6 bases and at J to 7 bases, leaving 6 bases not matched to a gene. The CDR3 is 15 residues long. Written as DNA, the CDR3 is TGTGCCATCAGCTACACTAGCGGGAGGGGGAATGAGCAGTTCTTC. Its protein product is CAISYTSGRGNEQFF.

This clonotype was seen at least ten times. The chain combines TRBV27 with TRBJ2-5; D ambiguous. The germline gives CDR1 MNHEY, CDR2 SMNVEV (reference sequence). The CDR3 is made up of 17 amino acids. Between the trimmed V and J ends, which lost 3 bases and 3 bases, there was a span of 20 bases. The CDR3 bases are TGTGCCAGCAGTTTTCGTGCGGCTACAGCATCAAAAGAGACCCAGTACTTC. As protein: CASSFRAATASKETQYF.

The sample holds many counts of this clonotype. V usage is TRBV12-5 and J usage is TRBJ2-2; 8 bases align to TRBD2. The trim removed 6 bases at V and 0 bases at J, leaving 6 bases unmatched. In germline, CDR1 is LGHNT, CDR2 FRNRAP. The length of the CDR3 is 16 residues. The CDR3 loop reads CASGRAGASNTGELFF. The CDR3 DNA reads TGTGCTAGTGGGCGAGCGGGGGCCTCGAACACCGGGGAGCTGTTTTTT.

This clonotype was counted ten times or more. CDR3 protein: CASSVPGLAGEDTQYF. The CDR3, as DNA: TGTGCCAGCAGTGTACCCGGACTAGCGGGAGAAGATACGCAGTATTTT. This rearrangement joins TRBV2 to TRBJ2-3; 13 bases align to TRBD2. Germline V CDR1 and CDR2: SNHLY, FYNNEI. The V gene end was trimmed by 4 bases and the J gene end by 5 bases; junction bases not matched to a gene: 6. This CDR3 comprises 16 residues.

About this clonotype itself: Mismatch with germline at one junction end may stem from a read error. This chain connects TRBV5-1 to TRBJ1-6; D unresolved. Germline CDR1 is SGHRS and CDR2 is YFSETQ. The CDR3 loop spans 15 amino acids. The DNA for the CDR3 is TGCGCCAGCAGCCCAGATGGACGGATTAATTCAACCCTCAACTTT. It encodes CASSPDGRINSTLNF. The whole variable domain, filled in from reference TRBV5-1 and TRBJ1-6, reads KAGVTQTPRYLIKTRGQQVTLSCSPISGHRSVSWYQQTPGQGLQFLFEYFSETQRNKGNFPGRFSGRQFSNSRSEMNVSTLELGDSALYLCASSPDGRINSTLNFGNGTRLTVT.

Ten or more counts support this clonotype. J is TRBJ2-2 and V is TRBV20-1; 11 bases align to TRBD1. V lost 6 bases and J lost 2; bases outside the gene matches: 11. Germline loops: CDR1 DFQATT, CDR2 SNEGSKA (reference sequence). This CDR3 has 17 residues. CDR3 loop: CSALGQGAGANTGELFF. The CDR3 DNA reads as TGCAGTGCACTCGGACAGGGGGCAGGAGCCAACACCGGGGAGCTGTTTTTT.

In this sample, this clonotype turned up many times. The gene calls are TRBV7-6 and TRBJ1-3; D ambiguous. Germline CDR1 SGHVS, CDR2 FNYEAQ. The V gene lost 1 base and the J gene lost 0 bases, with 4 bases spanning the gap. CDR3 length equals 14 residues. CDR3 DNA: TGTGCCAGCAGCTTAGATCCCTCTGGAAACACCATATATTTT. Translated, it gives CASSLDPSGNTIYF.

In this sample, this clonotype turned up a few times. This rearrangement joins TRBV4-2 to TRBJ1-6; the D is unclear. The CDR3 runs to 14 residues. Trimming pared 0 bases from V and 6 bases from J, leaving 6 bases between. The germline gives CDR1 LGHNA, CDR2 YNFKEQ. The DNA for the CDR3 is TGTGCCAGCAGCCAAGAGAGGAGTAATTCACCCCTCCACTTT. This encodes CASSQERSNSPLHF.

This clonotype has a handful of counts. The rearrangement uses TRBV12-5 and TRBJ2-3; 9 bases fit TRBD1. Losses at the gene ends were 2 bases for V and 5 bases for J; bases not matched to a gene: 5. Germline V lookup: CDR1 LGHNT, CDR2 FRNRAP. CDR3 length: 15 residues. As DNA, the CDR3 is TGTGCTAGTGGTTTGACAGGGGGCTTTGAAGATACGCAGTATTTT. Its translation is CASGLTGGFEDTQYF. The full variable domain, completed using reference TRBV12-5 and TRBJ2-3, is DARVTQTPRHKVTEMGQEVTMRCQPILGHNTVFWYRQTMMQGLELLAYFRNRAPLDDSGMPKDRFSAEMPDATLATLKIQPSEPRDSAVYFCASGLTGGFEDTQYFGPGTRLTVL.

This clonotype was found many times. V gene TRBV7-9 combines with J gene TRBJ2-7; the D is unclear. The CDR3 extends over 14 amino acids. V lost 1 base and J lost 0, with 7 bases in between. Germline V gives CDR1 SEHNR, CDR2 FQNEAQ (reference sequence). The CDR3 is CASSLDASSYEQYV. In DNA form, the CDR3 reads TGTGCCAGCAGCTTAGACGCCAGCTCCTACGAGCAGTACGTC.

There are many counts of this clonotype. V gene TRBV5-1 combines with J gene TRBJ1-2; D gene unclear. The germline V gene encodes CDR1 SGHRS and CDR2 YFSETQ. Trimming cost V 1 base and J 0 bases, with 10 bases left between them. The CDR3 is 15 residues long. The CDR3 loop reads CASSLKPPTNYGYTF. CDR3 in DNA: TGCGCCAGCAGCTTGAAACCGCCGACTAACTATGGCTACACCTTC. Complete variable domain (other parts from reference TRBV5-1 and TRBJ1-2): KAGVTQTPRYLIKTRGQQVTLSCSPISGHRSVSWYQQTPGQGLQFLFEYFSETQRNKGNFPGRFSGRQFSNSRSEMNVSTLELGDSALYLCASSLKPPTNYGYTFGSGTRLTVV.

The table lists this clonotype with many counts. This chain uses TRBV4-1 with TRBJ2-5; D uncertain. Trimming removed 1 base at V and 3 bases at J, with 21 bases between. CDR1 is MGHRA and CDR2 is YSYEKL in the germline V gene. This CDR3 has 18 residues. The CDR3 loop reads CASSQGAVAAKSKETQYF. DNA of the CDR3: TGCGCCAGCAGCCAAGGGGCGGTGGCAGCCAAATCCAAAGAGACCCAGTACTTC.

The sample holds many counts of this clonotype. The chain has TRBV5-1 and TRBJ1-1; D gene ambiguous. With 2 bases removed from V and 1 base from J, the gap between germline ends came to 9 bases. Germline lookup yields CDR1 SGHRS and CDR2 YFSETQ. The CDR3 has 14 amino acids. The CDR3 coding sequence is TGCGCCAGCAGCTTTGACGGCAGGAACACTGAAGCTTTCTTT. Its translation is CASSFDGRNTEAFF.